One T cell receptor (beta chain) is described in this entry. The sample is drawn from a study of T cell repertoires in cytomegalovirus infection. TCRdb itself ran the reads through MiXCR, one entry per CDR3 protein. The sample holds approximately 500,000 distinct CDR3 sequences, about 26% seen once. CDR3 length: 17 amino acids. The germline V gene encodes CDR1 SGHDN and CDR2 FVKESK. The trim removed 10 bases at V and 0 bases at J, leaving 17 bases unmatched. The chain has TRBV14 and TRBJ1-2; the match to TRBD1 covers 7 bases. The sequenced material came from PBMCs. This receptor was obtained from a human donor in good health (CMV status not recorded). Some clones in this sample may be carry-over from other donors' samples. The CDR3 spells CANVITGDPDSNYGYTF. CDR3 nucleotide sequence: TGTGCCAACGTAATCACAGGGGACCCCGATTCTAACTATGGCTACACCTTC.